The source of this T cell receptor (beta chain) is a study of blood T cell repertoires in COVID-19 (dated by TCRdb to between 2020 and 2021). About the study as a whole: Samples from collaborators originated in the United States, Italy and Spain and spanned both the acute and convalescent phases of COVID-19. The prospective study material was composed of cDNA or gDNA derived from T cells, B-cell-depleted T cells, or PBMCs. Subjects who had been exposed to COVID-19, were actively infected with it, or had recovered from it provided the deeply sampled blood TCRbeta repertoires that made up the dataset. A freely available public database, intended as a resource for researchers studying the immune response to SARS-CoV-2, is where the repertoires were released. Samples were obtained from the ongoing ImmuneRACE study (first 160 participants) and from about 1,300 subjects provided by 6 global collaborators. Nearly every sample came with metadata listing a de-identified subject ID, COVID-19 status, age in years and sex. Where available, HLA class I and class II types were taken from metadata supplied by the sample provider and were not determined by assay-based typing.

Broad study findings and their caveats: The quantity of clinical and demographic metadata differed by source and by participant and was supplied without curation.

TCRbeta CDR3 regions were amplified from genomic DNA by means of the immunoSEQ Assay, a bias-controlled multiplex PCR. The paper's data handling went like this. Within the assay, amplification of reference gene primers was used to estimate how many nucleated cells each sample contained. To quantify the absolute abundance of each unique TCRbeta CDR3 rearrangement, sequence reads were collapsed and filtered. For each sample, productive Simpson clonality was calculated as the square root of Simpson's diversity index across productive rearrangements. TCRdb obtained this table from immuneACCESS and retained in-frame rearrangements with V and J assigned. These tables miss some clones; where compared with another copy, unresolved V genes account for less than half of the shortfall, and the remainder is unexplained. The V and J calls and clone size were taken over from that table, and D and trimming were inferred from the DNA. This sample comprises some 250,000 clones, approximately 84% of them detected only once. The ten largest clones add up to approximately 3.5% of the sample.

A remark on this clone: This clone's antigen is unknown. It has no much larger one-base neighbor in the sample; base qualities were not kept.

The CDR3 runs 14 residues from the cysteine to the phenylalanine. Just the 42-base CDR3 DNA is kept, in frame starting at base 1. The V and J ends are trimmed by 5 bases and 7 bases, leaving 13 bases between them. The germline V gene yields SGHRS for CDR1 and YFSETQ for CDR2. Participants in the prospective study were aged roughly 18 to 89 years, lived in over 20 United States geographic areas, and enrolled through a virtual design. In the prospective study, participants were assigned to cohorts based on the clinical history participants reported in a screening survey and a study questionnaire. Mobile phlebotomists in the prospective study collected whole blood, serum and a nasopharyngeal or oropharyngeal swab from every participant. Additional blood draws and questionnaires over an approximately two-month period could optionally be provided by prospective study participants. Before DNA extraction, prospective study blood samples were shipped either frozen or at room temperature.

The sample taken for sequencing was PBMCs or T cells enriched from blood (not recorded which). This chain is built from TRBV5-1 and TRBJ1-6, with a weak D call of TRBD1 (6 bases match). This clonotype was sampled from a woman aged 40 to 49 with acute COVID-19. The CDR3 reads CASSFAGANSPLHF. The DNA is TGCGCCAGCAGTTTCGCAGGGGCGAATTCACCCCTCCACTTT.